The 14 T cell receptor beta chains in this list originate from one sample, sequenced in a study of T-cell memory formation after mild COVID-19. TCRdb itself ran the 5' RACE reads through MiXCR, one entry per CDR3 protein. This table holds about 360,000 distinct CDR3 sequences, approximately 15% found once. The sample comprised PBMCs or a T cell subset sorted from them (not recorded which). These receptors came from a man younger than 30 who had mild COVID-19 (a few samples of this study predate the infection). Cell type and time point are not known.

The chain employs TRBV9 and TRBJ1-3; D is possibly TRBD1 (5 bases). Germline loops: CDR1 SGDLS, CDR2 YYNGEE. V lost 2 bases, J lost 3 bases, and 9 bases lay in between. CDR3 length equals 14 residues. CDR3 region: CASSVGTDGNTIYF. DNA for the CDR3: TGTGCCAGCAGCGTCGGGACGGATGGAAACACCATATATTTT.

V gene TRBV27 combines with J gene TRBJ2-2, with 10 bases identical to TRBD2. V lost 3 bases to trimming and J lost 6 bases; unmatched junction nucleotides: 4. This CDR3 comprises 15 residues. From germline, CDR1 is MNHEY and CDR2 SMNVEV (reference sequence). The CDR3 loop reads CASSLSSGGAGELFF. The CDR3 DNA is TGTGCCAGCAGTTTGTCAAGCGGGGGGGCCGGGGAGCTGTTTTTT.

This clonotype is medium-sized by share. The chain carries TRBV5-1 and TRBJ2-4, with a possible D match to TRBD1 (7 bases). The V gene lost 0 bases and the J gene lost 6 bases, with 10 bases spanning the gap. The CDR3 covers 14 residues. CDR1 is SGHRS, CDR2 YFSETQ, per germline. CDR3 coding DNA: TGCGCCAGCAGCTTGGGCCAGGGGGGAAACATTCAGTACTTC. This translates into CASSLGQGGNIQYF. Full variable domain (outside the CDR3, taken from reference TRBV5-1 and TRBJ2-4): KAGVTQTPRYLIKTRGQQVTLSCSPISGHRSVSWYQQTPGQGLQFLFEYFSETQRNKGNFPGRFSGRQFSNSRSEMNVSTLELGDSALYLCASSLGQGGNIQYFGAGTRLSVL.

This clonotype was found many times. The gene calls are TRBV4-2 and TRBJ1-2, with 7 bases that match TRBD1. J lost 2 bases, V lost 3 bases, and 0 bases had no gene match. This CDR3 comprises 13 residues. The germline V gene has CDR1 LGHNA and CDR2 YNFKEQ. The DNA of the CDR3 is TGTGCCAGCAGCCAGGGACAGAACTATGGCTACACCTTC. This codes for CASSQGQNYGYTF.

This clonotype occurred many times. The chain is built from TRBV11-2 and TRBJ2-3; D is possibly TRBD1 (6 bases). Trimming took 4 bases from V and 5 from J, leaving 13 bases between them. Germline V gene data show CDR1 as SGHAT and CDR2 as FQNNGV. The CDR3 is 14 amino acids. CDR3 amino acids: CASSYRERRDTQYF. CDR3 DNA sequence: TGTGCCAGCAGCTACAGGGAACGGAGAGATACGCAGTATTTT.

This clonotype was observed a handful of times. CDR3 protein: CATSRAGQGFGAFF. CDR3 nucleotides: TGTGCCACCAGCAGAGCTGGACAGGGGTTCGGAGCTTTCTTT. This chain joins TRBV15 and TRBJ1-1; 9 bases agree with TRBD1. The CDR3 extends over 14 amino acids. Germline loops: CDR1 LNHNV, CDR2 YYDKDF (reference sequence). The V segment lost 1 base and the J segment 10 bases; nucleotides outside the gene matches: 7.

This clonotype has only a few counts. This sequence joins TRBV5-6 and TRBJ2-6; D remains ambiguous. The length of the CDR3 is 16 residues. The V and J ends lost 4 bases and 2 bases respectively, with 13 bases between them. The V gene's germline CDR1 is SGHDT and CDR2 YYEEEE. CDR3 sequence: CASSNGIGAGANVLTF. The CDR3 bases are TGTGCCAGCAGCAATGGCATTGGGGCTGGGGCCAACGTCCTGACTTTC.

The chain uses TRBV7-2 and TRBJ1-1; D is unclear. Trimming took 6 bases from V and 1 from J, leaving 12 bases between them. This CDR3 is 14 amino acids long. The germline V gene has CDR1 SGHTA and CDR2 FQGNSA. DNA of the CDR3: TGTGCCAGCAGTCTGTTTTTGAAGAACACTGAAGCTTTCTTT. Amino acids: CASSLFLKNTEAFF.

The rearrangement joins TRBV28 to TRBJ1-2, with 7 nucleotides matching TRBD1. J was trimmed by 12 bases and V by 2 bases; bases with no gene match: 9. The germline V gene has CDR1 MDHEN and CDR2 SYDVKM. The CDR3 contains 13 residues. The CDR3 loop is CASSLGGQSYDTF. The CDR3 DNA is TGTGCCAGCAGTTTAGGGGGACAGAGCTATGACACCTTC.

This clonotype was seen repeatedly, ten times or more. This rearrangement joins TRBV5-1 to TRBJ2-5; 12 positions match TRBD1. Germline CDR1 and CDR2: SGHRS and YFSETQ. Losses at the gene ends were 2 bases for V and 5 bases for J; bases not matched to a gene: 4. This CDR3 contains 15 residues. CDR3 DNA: TGCGCCAGCAGCTTTGGGACAGGGGGCCAGGAGACCCAGTACTTC. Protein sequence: CASSFGTGGQETQYF.

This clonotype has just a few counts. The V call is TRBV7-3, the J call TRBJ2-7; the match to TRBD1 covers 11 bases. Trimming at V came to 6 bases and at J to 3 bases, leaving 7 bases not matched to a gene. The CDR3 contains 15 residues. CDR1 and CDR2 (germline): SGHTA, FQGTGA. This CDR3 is CASSQTGTGGYEQYF. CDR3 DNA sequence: TGTGCCAGCAGTCAGACCGGGACAGGGGGCTACGAGCAGTACTTC.

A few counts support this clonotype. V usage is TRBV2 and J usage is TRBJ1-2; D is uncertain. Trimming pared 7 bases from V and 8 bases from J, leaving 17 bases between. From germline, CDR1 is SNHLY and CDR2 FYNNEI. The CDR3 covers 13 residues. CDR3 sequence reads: CASKGPTLGGYTF. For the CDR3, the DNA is TGTGCCAGCAAAGGGCCAACCTTGGGAGGCTACACCTTC.

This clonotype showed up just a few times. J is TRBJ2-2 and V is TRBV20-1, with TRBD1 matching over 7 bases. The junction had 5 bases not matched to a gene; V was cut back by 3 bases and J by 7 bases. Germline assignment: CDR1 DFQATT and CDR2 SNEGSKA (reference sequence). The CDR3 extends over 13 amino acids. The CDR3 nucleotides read TGCAGTGCTAGGCGACAGGGACACGGGGAGCTGTTTTTT. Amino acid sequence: CSARRQGHGELFF.

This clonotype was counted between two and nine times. CDR3 residues: CASSTRGTRTEANYEQYV. CDR3 coding DNA: TGTGCCAGCAGCACCAGAGGGACCCGGACGGAAGCGAACTACGAGCAGTACGTC. The V call is TRBV5-6, the J call TRBJ2-7; either TRBD1 or TRBD2 may fit D (5 bases each). The germline V gene encodes CDR1 SGHDT and CDR2 YYEEEE. The CDR3 sequence is 18 residues long. The V end lost 4 bases, the J end lost 3 bases, and 26 bases lay between the germline ends.